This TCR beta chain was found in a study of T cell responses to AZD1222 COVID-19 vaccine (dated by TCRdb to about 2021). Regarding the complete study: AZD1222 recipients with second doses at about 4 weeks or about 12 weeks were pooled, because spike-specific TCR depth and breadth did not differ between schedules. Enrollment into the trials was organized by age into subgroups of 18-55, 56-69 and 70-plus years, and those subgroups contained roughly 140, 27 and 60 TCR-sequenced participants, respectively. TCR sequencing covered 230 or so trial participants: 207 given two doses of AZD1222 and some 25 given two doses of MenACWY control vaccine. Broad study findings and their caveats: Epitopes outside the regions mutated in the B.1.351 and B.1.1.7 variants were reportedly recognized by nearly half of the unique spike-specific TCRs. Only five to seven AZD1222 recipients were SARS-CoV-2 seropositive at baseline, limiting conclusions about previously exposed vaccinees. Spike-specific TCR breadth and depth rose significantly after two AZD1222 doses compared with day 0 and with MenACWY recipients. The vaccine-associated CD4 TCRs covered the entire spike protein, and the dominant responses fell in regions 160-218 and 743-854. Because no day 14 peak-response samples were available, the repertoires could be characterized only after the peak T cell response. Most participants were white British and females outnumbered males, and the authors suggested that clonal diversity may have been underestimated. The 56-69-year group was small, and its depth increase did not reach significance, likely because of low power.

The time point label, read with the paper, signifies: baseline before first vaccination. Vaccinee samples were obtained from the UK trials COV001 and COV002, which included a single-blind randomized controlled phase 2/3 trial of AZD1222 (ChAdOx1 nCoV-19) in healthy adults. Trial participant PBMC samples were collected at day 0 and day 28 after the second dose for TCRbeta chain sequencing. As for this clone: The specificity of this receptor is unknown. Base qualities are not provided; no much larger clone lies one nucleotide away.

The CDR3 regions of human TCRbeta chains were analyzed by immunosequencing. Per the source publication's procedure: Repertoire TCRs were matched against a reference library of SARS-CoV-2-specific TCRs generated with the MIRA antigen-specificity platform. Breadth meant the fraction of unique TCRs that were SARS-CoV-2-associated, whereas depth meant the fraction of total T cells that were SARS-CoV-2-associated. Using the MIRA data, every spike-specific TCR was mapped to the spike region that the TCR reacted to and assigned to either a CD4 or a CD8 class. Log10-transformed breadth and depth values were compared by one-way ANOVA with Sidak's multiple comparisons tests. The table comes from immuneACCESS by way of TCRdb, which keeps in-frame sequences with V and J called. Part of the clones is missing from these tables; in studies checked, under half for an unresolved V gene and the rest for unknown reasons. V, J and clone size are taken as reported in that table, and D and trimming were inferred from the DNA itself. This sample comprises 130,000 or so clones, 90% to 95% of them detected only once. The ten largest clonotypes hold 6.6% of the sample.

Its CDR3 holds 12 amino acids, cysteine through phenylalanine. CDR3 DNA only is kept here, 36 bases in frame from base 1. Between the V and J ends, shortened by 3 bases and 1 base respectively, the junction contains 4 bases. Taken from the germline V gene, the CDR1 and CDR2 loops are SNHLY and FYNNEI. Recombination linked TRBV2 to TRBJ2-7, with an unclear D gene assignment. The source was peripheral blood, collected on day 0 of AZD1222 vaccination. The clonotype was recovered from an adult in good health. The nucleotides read TGTGCCAGCAGTGAGTTTTCCTACGAGCAGTACTTC. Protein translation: CASSEFSYEQYF.